Listed below are T cell receptor beta chains from one sample, sequenced in a study of Ad26.COV2.S vaccination and SARS-CoV-2 variants. Measured with immunoSEQ multiplex PCR; TCRdb has only the in-frame clones, and not every one. The sample holds about 390,000 clones; about nine tenths are singletons and the top ten take more than 1.5%. Sequenced here: peripheral blood, sampled in a trial of Ad26.COV2.S vaccine versus placebo. The receptor source for this set is a person between 18 and 65 years old who received the Ad26.COV2.S COVID-19 vaccine or a placebo. Both conserved end residues are part of each CDR3. D genes are given only for firm matches. For some rows the clone size is stated as once, few or many, or as a class when expanded; others skip it.

TRBV9	.	.	TRBJ2-2	TGTGCCAGCAGCGTAGCTCTGACCGGGGAGCTGTTTTTT	CASSVALTGELFF
TRBV19	.	.	TRBJ2-2	TGTGCCAGTAGTATAGAAAGTATGGGGGTGAACACCGGGGAGCTGTTTTTT	CASSIESMGVNTGELFF
TRBV6-6	.	.	TRBJ1-1	TGTGCCAGCAGTCCCACCCTTATTGGAGGCAGGGGAACTGAAGCTTTCTTT	CASSPTLIGGRGTEAFF
TRBV6-5	.	.	TRBJ1-1	TGTGCCAGCAGTTACTGGACGAACACTGAAGCTTTCTTT	CASSYWTNTEAFF
TRBV7-2	.	.	TRBJ1-5	TGTGCCAGCAGCTTAGGGGCAGGGGATCGTCAGCCCCAGCATTTT	CASSLGAGDRQPQHF
TRBV19	.	.	TRBJ2-7	TGTGCCAGTAGTATATCCCGGGACACCTACGAGCAGTACTTC	CASSISRDTYEQYF
TRBV19	.	.	TRBJ1-4	TGTGCCAGTAGTTCCCACCGGGACGGTAATGAAAAACTGTTTTTT	CASSSHRDGNEKLFF
TRBV6-6	.	.	TRBJ1-1	TGTGCCAGCAGTTACAGCGGAGAAGCTTTCTTT	CASSYSGEAFF
TRBV30	.	.	TRBJ1-2	TGTGCCTGGAGAGGTGGCGGGGGGGCGGTCTACGGCTACACCTTC	CAWRGGGGAVYGYTF
TRBV15	.	.	TRBJ1-3	TGTGCCACCAGCAGAGGGGGCCGGGGAGGAGGAAACACCATATATTTT	CATSRGGRGGGNTIYF
TRBV2	.	.	TRBJ1-1	TGTGCCAGCAGTTCCCGGTCTGAAGCTTTCTTT	CASSSRSEAFF
TRBV18	.	.	TRBJ1-1	TGTGCCAGCTCACCAAGTTTGACAGACAACACTGAAGCTTTCTTT	CASSPSLTDNTEAFF
TRBV2	TRBD2	.	TRBJ2-3	TGTGCCAGCAGTGCTAGCGGGGGAGATACGCAGTATTTT	CASSASGGDTQYF
TRBV6-2/TRBV6-3	.	.	TRBJ2-5	TGTGCCAGCAGTTACCCGGTAGCCAGTTTTGAGACCCAGTACTTC	CASSYPVASFETQYF
TRBV20-1	.	.	TRBJ2-3	TGCAGTGCTAGTTCCCTAGCTTTAGATACGCAGTATTTT	CSASSLALDTQYF
TRBV14	.	.	TRBJ2-7	TGTGCCAGCAGCCAAGTCCACGAGCAGTACTTC	CASSQVHEQYF
TRBV3-1/TRBV3-2	TRBD2	.	TRBJ2-3	TGTGCCAGCAGCCGAATTCCCCCGGGACTAGCGGCTGATTCTAGCACAGATACGCAGTATTTT	CASSRIPPGLAADSSTDTQYF
TRBV18	.	once	TRBJ2-5	TGTGCCAGCTCACCAGGGGACGGAAGACAAGAGACCCAGTACTTC	CASSPGDGRQETQYF
TRBV27	TRBD2	.	TRBJ2-5	TGTGCCAGCCATGGGACTAGCGGGGGGGCCGCTAAAGAGACCCAGTACTTC	CASHGTSGGAAKETQYF
TRBV27	.	.	TRBJ2-7	TGTGCCAGCAGGACAGGGACTAGGGAGCAGTACTTC	CASRTGTREQYF
TRBV3-1/TRBV3-2	TRBD2	.	TRBJ2-5	TGTGCCAGCAGCCAACGGACTAGCGGGGGGGCAGGGACCCAGTACTTC	CASSQRTSGGAGTQYF
TRBV29-1	.	.	TRBJ2-7	TGCAGCGTTGTACTTCACCCCTCCTACGAGCAGTACTTC	CSVVLHPSYEQYF
TRBV12-3/TRBV12-4	TRBD1	.	TRBJ2-7	TGTGCCAGCAGGGGACAGAGGGCCTACGAGCAGTACTTC	CASRGQRAYEQYF
TRBV19	.	few	TRBJ1-6	TGTGCCAGTAGTCCGGAAGGGGCCGGGACAAATTCACCCCTCCACTTT	CASSPEGAGTNSPLHF
TRBV7-9	.	.	TRBJ2-7	TGTGCCAGCAGCTCCATGACAAGGCAAATGAAACCCTACGAGCAGTACTTC	CASSSMTRQMKPYEQYF
TRBV7-2	TRBD2	.	TRBJ2-7	TGTGCCAGCAGATCGAGCGGGGGTTCCTACGAGCAGTACTTC	CASRSSGGSYEQYF
TRBV7-9	.	.	TRBJ2-7	TGTGCCAGCAGCCCAGATCAGGACATCCCATACGAGCAGTACTTC	CASSPDQDIPYEQYF
TRBV12-3/TRBV12-4	.	.	TRBJ2-1	TGTGCCAGCAGTTTCTGGGGGGCCAATGAGCAGTTCTTC	CASSFWGANEQFF
TRBV3-1/TRBV3-2	TRBD1	.	TRBJ1-2	TGTGCCAGCAGCCAAGGGACAGGGGGACTCATCTACACCTTC	CASSQGTGGLIYTF
TRBV4-1	TRBD1	.	TRBJ2-1	TGCGCCAGCAGCCCCCGGGACAGACCCTACAATGAGCAGTTCTTC	CASSPRDRPYNEQFF
TRBV6-6	.	.	TRBJ2-7	TGTGCCAGCAGTTACGGGTCGCCCGAGCAGTACTTC	CASSYGSPEQYF